The 4 T cell receptor beta chains given below trace back to one sample, sequenced in a study of cytomegalovirus exposure and HLA in healthy donors. Clones were sequenced by immunoSEQ multiplex PCR, and TCRdb holds only the in-frame ones, with some missing. The data show about 160,000 clones, approximately 87% seen once. The source material was PBMCs. Every receptor here comes from a woman aged 25 to 39 in good health and CMV-seronegative.

This clone was seen a single time. This rearrangement joins TRBV28 to TRBJ2-1; TRBD1 matches at 7 bases. The V segment lost 7 bases and the J segment 5 bases; nucleotides outside the gene matches: 11. Germline V gene lookup returns CDR1 MDHEN and CDR2 SYDVKM. CDR3 size: 15 residues. The chain's CDR3 is CASIPGRGRDNEQFF. The CDR3 region has the DNA TGTGCCAGCATCCCCGGAAGGGGGCGCGACAATGAGCAGTTCTTC.

This clone appeared a single time. The chain combines TRBV5-4 with TRBJ1-2; TRBD1 agrees at 7 bases. Germline values: CDR1 SGHNT, CDR2 YYREEE (reference sequence). There are 15 residues in the CDR3. The junction had 9 bases not matched to a gene; V was cut back by 4 bases and J by 3 bases. The CDR3 DNA follows: TGTGCCAGCAGCGCCCGACAGGGTACGGACTATGGCTACACCTTC. Translation gives CASSARQGTDYGYTF.

V and J are TRBV6-6 and TRBJ2-7; 8 nucleotides line up with TRBD1. The CDR3 contains 14 residues. The V gene end was trimmed by 6 bases and the J gene end by 6 bases; junction bases not matched to a gene: 10. Germline lookup yields CDR1 MNHNY and CDR2 SVGAGI (reference sequence). CDR3 sequence (DNA): TGTGCCAGCAGATCGCCGGGACAGGAGTCCGAGCAGTACTTC. It translates to CASRSPGQESEQYF.

The rearrangement uses TRBV2 and TRBJ2-7; tentative D call: TRBD1 (5 bases). The V gene lost 5 bases and the J gene lost 4 bases, with 15 bases spanning the gap. Germline V gene data show CDR1 as SNHLY and CDR2 as FYNNEI. There are 14 residues in the CDR3. CDR3 amino acids: CASSLRQGLYEQYF. CDR3 sequence (DNA): TGTGCCAGCAGTTTGAGGCAGGGTTTGTACGAGCAGTACTTC.